Here is one T cell receptor (beta chain) with its context. Germline V gene sequence: CDR1 SGHRS, CDR2 YFSETQ. V gave up 0 bases and J gave up 6 bases, with 13 bases separating them. The CDR3 runs to 15 residues. The method was immunoSEQ multiplex PCR; TCRdb's version includes in-frame clones alone and lacks a portion of them. The sample carries about 35,000 clones, around 85% recorded once. This sample stems from a study of blood T cell repertoires in COVID-19. Specimen: peripheral blood. The genes are TRBV5-1 and TRBJ2-1; possible D gene TRBD1, 5 bases. The source of this sequence is a man in his sixties with active or convalescent COVID-19. The CDR3 DNA is TGCGCCAGCAGCTTGGGGGGCTATATGGCCAATGAGCAGTTCTTC. Translated, it gives CASSLGGYMANEQFF.